The 24 T cell receptor beta chains below all came from one sample that was sequenced in a study of T cell changes during pregnancy in multiple sclerosis. Generated by immunoSEQ multiplex PCR, the TCRdb table keeps only in-frame clones and is missing some. The sample lists over 35,000 clones, 75% to 95% occurring once. Material: CD4+ T cells from peripheral blood mononuclear cells, obtained in the third trimester of pregnancy. The receptors were gathered from a female donor with multiple sclerosis, enrolled in a pregnancy study.

This chain connects TRBV25-1 to TRBJ1-2; 8 bases fit TRBD1. Trimming at V came to 3 bases and at J to 8 bases, leaving 14 bases not matched to a gene. CDR1 MGHDK and CDR2 SYGVNS come from the germline V gene. The CDR3 has 16 amino acids. CDR3 amino acids: CASSEPGQGLIGGYTF. CDR3 DNA sequence: TGTGCCAGCAGTGAGCCCGGACAGGGTTTAATCGGGGGCTACACCTTC.

The chain is built from TRBV10-2 and TRBJ2-3, with D perhaps TRBD1 (6 bases). There are 13 residues in the CDR3. Per the germline V gene, CDR1 is WSHSY and CDR2 is SAAADI. Trimming took 7 bases from V and 1 from J, leaving 9 bases between them. The CDR3 nucleotides are TGCGCCAGCACGAGGACAGGCACAGATACGCAGTATTTT. Translated, it gives CASTRTGTDTQYF.

Turning to this clone: Distinct nucleotide sequences in the sample also encode this CDR3. This chain uses TRBV19 with TRBJ1-1, with 8 bases matching TRBD1. Germline CDR1 reads LNHDA; CDR2 reads SQIVND (reference sequence). The CDR3 is 14 residues long. V shed 8 bases, J shed 5 bases, and the junction held 10 bases outside the gene matches. The CDR3 loop reads CASSTRTGRTEAFF. CDR3 sequence (DNA): TGTGCCAGTTCTACCCGGACAGGGCGGACTGAAGCTTTCTTT.

This chain connects TRBV7-2 to TRBJ2-7; 8 bases align to TRBD1. There are 14 residues in the CDR3. The V gene's germline CDR1 is SGHTA and CDR2 FQGNSA. With 5 bases clipped from V and 1 base from J, the junction kept 4 bases outside the gene matches. The CDR3 spells CASSRGDRSYEQYF. CDR3 nucleotides: TGTGCCAGCAGCAGAGGGGACAGGTCCTACGAGCAGTACTTC.

The V call is TRBV18, the J call TRBJ1-2; a weak D match, TRBD1 (5 bases). This CDR3 is 15 amino acids long. The V end was cut by 1 base, the J end by 0 bases, with 9 bases between. From germline, CDR1 is KGHSH and CDR2 LQKENI. This CDR3 is CASSPRQGTNYGYTF. The CDR3 region has the DNA TGTGCCAGCTCACCACGTCAGGGAACTAACTATGGCTACACCTTC.

The chain is built from TRBV7-3 and TRBJ2-1; possibly TRBD2 for D (6 bases). The V gene lost 3 bases and the J gene lost 4 bases, with 22 bases spanning the gap. Germline V lookup: CDR1 SGHTA, CDR2 FQGTGA. The CDR3 is 18 amino acids. The CDR3 spells CASSFTSPMGGIYNEQFF. In DNA form, the CDR3 reads TGTGCCAGCAGCTTCACCTCTCCCATGGGCGGGATATACAATGAGCAGTTCTTC.

The chain joins TRBV15 to TRBJ2-5; 12 bases align to TRBD2. The CDR3 consists of 19 residues. Trimming took 1 base from V and 4 from J; bases not matched to a gene: 13. Germline CDR1 reads LNHNV; CDR2 reads YYDKDF (reference sequence). The CDR3 DNA sequence: TGTGCCACCAGCAGAGGGAGGCTAGCGGGAGGGCCGAGGGTAGAGACCCAGTACTTC. This translates into CATSRGRLAGGPRVETQYF.

V gene TRBV19 combines with J gene TRBJ2-7; 11 nucleotides agree with TRBD1. The CDR3 covers 15 residues. Trimming at V came to 6 bases and at J to 2 bases, leaving 6 bases not matched to a gene. Germline V gene sequence: CDR1 LNHDA, CDR2 SQIVND (reference sequence). Here the CDR3 DNA reads TGTGCCAGTAGCGTAGGACAGGGGGCCACCTACGAGCAGTACTTC. Translated, it gives CASSVGQGATYEQYF. The full variable domain, in which reference TRBV19 and TRBJ2-7 provide the parts outside the CDR3, is DGGITQSPKYLFRKEGQNVTLSCEQNLNHDAMYWYRQDPGQGLRLIYYSQIVNDFQKGDIAEGYSVSREKKESFPLTVTSAQKNPTAFYLCASSVGQGATYEQYFGPGTRLTVT.

This clone was picked up one time. V and J are TRBV6-1 and TRBJ1-1; the match to TRBD1 covers 8 bases. This CDR3 contains 11 residues. V lost 5 bases and J lost 10; bases outside the gene matches: 3. CDR1 is MNHNS and CDR2 is SASEGT in the germline V gene. The CDR3 loop is CASSYDRGAFF. The CDR3 bases are TGTGCCAGCAGTTATGACAGGGGAGCTTTCTTT.

This chain connects TRBV7-2 to TRBJ1-1; a weak D match, TRBD1 (5 bases). The CDR3 totals 13 residues. The V end lost 4 bases, the J end lost 10 bases, and 16 bases lay between the germline ends. CDR1 and CDR2 from the germline V gene are SGHTA and FQGNSA. CDR3 loop: CASSSPSGRAAFF. DNA of the CDR3: TGTGCCAGCAGCTCGCCGTCAGGGAGGGCAGCTTTCTTT.

V is TRBV9 and J is TRBJ2-1; D remains unclear. V was trimmed by 0 bases and J by 8 bases, leaving 9 bases between them. Germline values: CDR1 SGDLS, CDR2 YYNGEE. The CDR3 totals 13 residues. The DNA of the CDR3 is TGTGCCAGCAGCGTAGACTTTTCCTATGAGCAGTTCTTC. Amino acid sequence: CASSVDFSYEQFF.

The V and J genes are TRBV19 and TRBJ2-4, with a weak D call TRBD1 (6 bases). The CDR3 has 13 residues. V was cut by 10 bases and J by 2 bases, with 12 bases left in between. Germline assignment: CDR1 LNHDA and CDR2 SQIVND (reference sequence). The DNA for the CDR3 is TGTGCCACCCAACAGGGAACCAAAAACATTCAGTACTTC. It codes for CATQQGTKNIQYF.

This chain links TRBV18 with TRBJ1-4; no clear D gene. The CDR3 is 14 amino acids. Deletions cut 3 bases from V and 7 bases from J, with 12 bases between. CDR1 and CDR2 from the germline V gene are KGHSH and LQKENI. The CDR3 DNA sequence: TGTGCCAGCTCACCCCTTGGGCAGGCTGAAAAACTGTTTTTT. It yields the protein CASSPLGQAEKLFF. The full variable domain, completed using reference TRBV18 and TRBJ1-4, is NAGVMQNPRHLVRRRGQEARLRCSPMKGHSHVYWYRQLPEEGLKFMVYLQKENIIDESGMPKERFSAEFPKEGPSILRIQQVVRGDSAAYFCASSPLGQAEKLFFGSGTQLSVL.

The chain carries TRBV11-2 and TRBJ1-1; D perhaps matches TRBD1 (5 bases). CDR3 length equals 14 residues. The germline CDR1 and CDR2 sequences are SGHAT and FQNNGV. V was clipped by 1 base and J by 4 bases, with 10 bases between them. The CDR3 bases are TGTGCCAGCAGCTTAGCAGGGTGGAGCACTGAAGCTTTCTTT. Residues: CASSLAGWSTEAFF. The full variable domain, with the rest looked up from reference TRBV11-2 and TRBJ1-1, is EAGVAQSPRYKIIEKRQSVAFWCNPISGHATLYWYQQILGQGPKLLIQFQNNGVVDDSQLPKDRFSAERLKGVDSTLKIQPAKLEDSAVYLCASSLAGWSTEAFFGQGTRLTVV.

The genes are TRBV27 and TRBJ1-4, with 7 bases that match TRBD1. The CDR3 extends over 15 amino acids. The ends lost 5 bases at V and 5 bases at J; junction bases unmatched: 8. Per the germline V gene, CDR1 is MNHEY and CDR2 is SMNVEV (reference sequence). In DNA form, the CDR3 reads TGTGCCAGCAGTGGTCGGACAGGTCAAAATGAAAAACTGTTTTTT. Its protein is CASSGRTGQNEKLFF.

V and J are TRBV11-2 and TRBJ1-3, with unresolved D. This CDR3 comprises 14 residues. Germline CDR1 SGHAT, CDR2 FQNNGV. Trimming pared 2 bases from V and 3 bases from J, leaving 8 bases between. The CDR3, as DNA: TGTGCCAGCAGCTTAAGCGGGGTTGGAAACACCATATATTTT. Translated, it gives CASSLSGVGNTIYF.

This clone was recorded once. The chain carries TRBV2 and TRBJ2-7, with no clear D. The V end was cut by 6 bases, the J end by 7 bases, with 13 bases between. This CDR3 contains 12 residues. Germline-derived CDR1 and CDR2 are SNHLY and FYNNEI. CDR3 DNA sequence: TGTGCCAGCAGCGTCCGTAGTTGGGAGCAGTACTTC. It codes for CASSVRSWEQYF.

The CDR3 coding sequence is TGTGCCAGCAGTCGCTTCAGGGGTCCGCCCCAGCATTTT. Translated, it gives CASSRFRGPPQHF. This chain connects TRBV28 to TRBJ1-5, with D possibly TRBD1 on 6 matching bases. This CDR3 is 13 amino acids long. Germline CDR1 MDHEN, CDR2 SYDVKM. Trimming left V 5 bases short and J 9 bases short, with 14 bases between.

This rearrangement joins TRBV25-1 to TRBJ1-1; D perhaps matches TRBD1 (5 bases). V lost 7 bases and J 4 bases, leaving 19 bases between the germline ends. The germline gives CDR1 MGHDK, CDR2 SYGVNS. This CDR3 contains 15 residues. The CDR3 sequence is CASTPGWPGGTEAFF. The CDR3 nucleotides are TGTGCCAGCACCCCCGGGTGGCCGGGGGGCACTGAAGCTTTCTTT.

This clone came up once. The rearrangement joins TRBV28 to TRBJ1-1, with D hard to call. The CDR3 length is 15 residues. V dropped 5 bases and J dropped 4 bases, with 17 bases sitting between them. Germline CDR1 is MDHEN and CDR2 is SYDVKM. DNA of the CDR3: TGTGCCAGCAGTCCATGGAGGGTGGGGATCACTGAAGCTTTCTTT. Translated: CASSPWRVGITEAFF. Full variable domain (missing parts from reference TRBV28 and TRBJ1-1): DVKVTQSSRYLVKRTGEKVFLECVQDMDHENMFWYRQDPGLGLRLIYFSYDVKMKEKGDIPEGYSVSREKKERFSLILESASTNQTSMYLCASSPWRVGITEAFFGQGTRLTVV.

CDR3 coding DNA: TGTGCCAGCAGCGATTGGAGGACAGCCGGCTACCCACTCTTCCCCATGAACACTGAAGCTTTCTTT. Amino acids: CASSDWRTAGYPLFPMNTEAFF. The rearrangement links TRBV9 to TRBJ1-1; D may be TRBD1 (6 bases). Between the trimmed V and J ends, which lost 3 bases and 0 bases, there was a span of 33 bases. The CDR3 length is 22 residues. Germline V CDR1 and CDR2: SGDLS, YYNGEE.

The gene calls are TRBV6-1 and TRBJ1-1, with 7 bases identical to TRBD1. The CDR3 length is 18 residues. V lost 4 bases to trimming and J lost 3 bases; unmatched junction nucleotides: 17. Germline V CDR1 and CDR2: MNHNS, SASEGT. The chain's CDR3 is CASSVWPGRGRRDTEAFF. In nucleotides, the CDR3 is TGTGCCAGCAGTGTGTGGCCGGGAAGGGGGCGCCGGGACACTGAAGCTTTCTTT.

This clone came up a few times. This chain uses TRBV6-4 with TRBJ2-2; D call uncertain. CDR3 length: 14 residues. V was trimmed by 4 bases and J by 5 bases, leaving 11 bases between them. In germline, CDR1 is MRHNA, CDR2 SNTAGT. This CDR3 reads CASSALVGTGELFF. For the CDR3, the DNA is TGTGCCAGCAGTGCGCTAGTCGGAACCGGGGAGCTGTTTTTT.

The chain recombines TRBV25-1 with TRBJ2-3, with 8 bases that match TRBD2. V lost 2 bases to trimming and J lost 5 bases; unmatched junction nucleotides: 6. The CDR3 has 15 amino acids. Germline V gene lookup returns CDR1 MGHDK and CDR2 SYGVNS. The CDR3 nucleotides read TGTGCCAGCAGTGAAACCGGGAGGGCCTTAGATACGCAGTATTTT. Protein sequence: CASSETGRALDTQYF.